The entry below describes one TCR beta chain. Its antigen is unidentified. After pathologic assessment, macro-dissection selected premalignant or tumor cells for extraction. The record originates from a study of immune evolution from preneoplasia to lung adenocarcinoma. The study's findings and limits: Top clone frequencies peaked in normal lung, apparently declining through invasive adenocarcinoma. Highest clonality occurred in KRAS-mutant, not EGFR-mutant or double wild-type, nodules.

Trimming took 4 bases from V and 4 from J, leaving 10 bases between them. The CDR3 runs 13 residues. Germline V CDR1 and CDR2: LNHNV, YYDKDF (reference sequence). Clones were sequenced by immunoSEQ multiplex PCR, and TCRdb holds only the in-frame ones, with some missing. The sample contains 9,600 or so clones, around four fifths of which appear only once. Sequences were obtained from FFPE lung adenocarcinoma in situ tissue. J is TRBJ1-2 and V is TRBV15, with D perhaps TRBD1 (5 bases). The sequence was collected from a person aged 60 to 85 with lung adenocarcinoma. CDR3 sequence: CATSKGQSYGYTF. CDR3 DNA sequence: TGTGCCACCAGCAAGGGGCAGAGCTATGGCTACACCTTC.